This T cell receptor (beta chain) was observed in a study of metastatic and nonmetastatic thyroid tumors (dated by TCRdb to 2019 to 2021). Background for the entire study: Repertoires were compared across peripheral blood and tumor or nodule tissue samples from malignant and benign thyroid patients.

None of the patients had been given any treatment before thyroid surgery. The study retrospectively analysed patient clinical samples collected from about 2012 to 2018 using T-cell receptor beta sequencing. From cysteine to phenylalanine, the CDR3 is 17 amino acids long. The CDR3 DNA has 51 bases and is translated from base 1. CDR1 and CDR2, per the germline V gene, are KGHDR and SFDVKD. Trimming takes 0 bases off V and 2 bases off J; junction bases not matched to a gene: 6. Worth noting for this clone: The target of this receptor is not known. No base quality values were provided; no much bigger clone lies one nucleotide off.

General findings and caveats noted by the study authors: In both blood and tumor samples, TCR beta diversity was reported to be significantly higher in malignant tumors than in benign nodules.

Libraries came from PCR. Sequencing was carried out with an Illumina HiSeq 4000. High-throughput sequencing was used to profile the CDR3 region of the TCR beta-chain in every patient. In the paper's pipeline: CDR3 differences across clinicopathological groups were used to build a classifier for discriminating distant-metastatic papillary thyroid cancer patients. The Shannon index was used to measure repertoire diversity, and the Morisita-Horn index was used to measure how similar tumor and blood repertoires were. TCRdb redid the processing of the public reads, applying fastp at Q25 and MiXCR, and retained in-frame beta chains. The V and J calls were not made by the authors but by TCRdb's processing. The sample records 16,000 or so clones, about 25% of which are singletons. 15% of the sample lies in the top ten.

The TCR originated in a female donor with papillary thyroid cancer or a benign thyroid nodule (not recorded which). Some clones in this sample may be carry-over from other donors' samples. Sequenced input: adjacent normal tissue. The chain uses TRBV24-1 and TRBJ2-5, with 9 bases aligning to TRBD2. CDR3 region: CATSDLQTSGAQETQYF. The nucleotides read TGTGCCACCAGTGATTTGCAGACTAGCGGAGCTCAAGAGACCCAGTACTTC.